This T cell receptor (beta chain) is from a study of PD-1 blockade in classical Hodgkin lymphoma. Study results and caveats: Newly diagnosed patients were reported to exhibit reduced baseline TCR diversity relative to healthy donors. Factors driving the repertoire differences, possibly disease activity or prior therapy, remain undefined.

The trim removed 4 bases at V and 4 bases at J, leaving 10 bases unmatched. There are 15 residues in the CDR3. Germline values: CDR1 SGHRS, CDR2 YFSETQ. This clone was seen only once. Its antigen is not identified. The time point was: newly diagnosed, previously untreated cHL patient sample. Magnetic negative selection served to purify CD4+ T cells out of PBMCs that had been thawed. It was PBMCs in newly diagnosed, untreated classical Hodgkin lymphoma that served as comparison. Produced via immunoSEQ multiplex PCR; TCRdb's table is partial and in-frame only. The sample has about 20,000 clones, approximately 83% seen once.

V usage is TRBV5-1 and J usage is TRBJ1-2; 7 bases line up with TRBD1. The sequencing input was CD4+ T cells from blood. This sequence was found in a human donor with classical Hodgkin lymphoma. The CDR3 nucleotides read TGCGCCAGCAGCCCCAGACAGGGTTTAGGCTATGGCTACACCTTC. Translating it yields CASSPRQGLGYGYTF.